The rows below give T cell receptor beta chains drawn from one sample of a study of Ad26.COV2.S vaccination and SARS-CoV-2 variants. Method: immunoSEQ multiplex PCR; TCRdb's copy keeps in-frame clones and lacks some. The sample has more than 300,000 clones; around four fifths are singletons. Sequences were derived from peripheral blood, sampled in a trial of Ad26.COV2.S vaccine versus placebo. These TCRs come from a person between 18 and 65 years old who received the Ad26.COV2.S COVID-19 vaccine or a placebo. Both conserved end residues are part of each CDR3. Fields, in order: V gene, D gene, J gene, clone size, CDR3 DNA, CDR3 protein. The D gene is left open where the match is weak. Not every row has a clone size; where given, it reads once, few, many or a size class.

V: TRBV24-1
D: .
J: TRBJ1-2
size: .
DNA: TGTGCCACCTCGGGGGGGGCCTCAGAAAACTATGGCTACACCTTC
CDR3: CATSGGASENYGYTF

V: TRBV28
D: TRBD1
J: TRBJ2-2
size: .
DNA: TGTGCCAGCAGGCTTCAGGGGGACACCGGGGAGCTGTTTTTT
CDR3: CASRLQGDTGELFF

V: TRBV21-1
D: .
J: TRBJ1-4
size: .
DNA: TGTGCCAGCAGTACCAGGGGCACCGAGACAGGGGTTAGTCCAACTAATGAAAAACTGTTTTTT
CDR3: CASSTRGTETGVSPTNEKLFF

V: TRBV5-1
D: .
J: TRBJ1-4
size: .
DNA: TGCGCCAGCAGCTCGGGACCGGGGAATGAAAAACTGTTTTTT
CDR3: CASSSGPGNEKLFF

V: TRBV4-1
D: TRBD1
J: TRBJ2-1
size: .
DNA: TGCGCCAGCAGCCAAGAAGCAGGGGGTAAAGCCTACAATGAGCAGTTCTTC
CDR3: CASSQEAGGKAYNEQFF

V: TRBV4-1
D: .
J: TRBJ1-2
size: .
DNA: TGCGCCAGCAGCCAAGAAATAAGCTTCGGCTATGGCTACACCTTC
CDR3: CASSQEISFGYGYTF

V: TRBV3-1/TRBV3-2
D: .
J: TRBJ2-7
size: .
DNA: TGTGCCAGCAGCCTAGCTTCCTACGAGCAGTACTTC
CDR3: CASSLASYEQYF

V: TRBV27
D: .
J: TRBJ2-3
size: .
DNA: TGTGCCAGCAGTTTATCGGGTATCGGACGGAGCACAGATACGCAGTATTTT
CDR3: CASSLSGIGRSTDTQYF

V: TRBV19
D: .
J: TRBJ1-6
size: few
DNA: TGTGCCAGTAGTATCCGGTTAAGCTCCTATAATTCACCCCTCCACTTT
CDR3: CASSIRLSSYNSPLHF

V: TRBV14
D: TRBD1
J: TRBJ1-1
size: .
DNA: TGTGCCAGCAGGGAACAGGGGAGGACTGAAGCTTTCTTT
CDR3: CASREQGRTEAFF

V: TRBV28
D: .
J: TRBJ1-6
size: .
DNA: TGTGCCAGCAATGTCGGGTCCCTACGTTCACCCCTCCACTTT
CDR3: CASNVGSLRSPLHF

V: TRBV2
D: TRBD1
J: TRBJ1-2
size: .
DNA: TGTGCCAGCGAGGGACAGGGGGCGCGGGGCTACACCTTC
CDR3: CASEGQGARGYTF

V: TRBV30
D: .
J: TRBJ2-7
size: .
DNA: TGTGCCTGGACCCCCGGGGACGAGCAGTACTTC
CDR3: CAWTPGDEQYF

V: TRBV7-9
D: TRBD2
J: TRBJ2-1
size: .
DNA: TGTGCCAGCAGCTTAGTCGTGGGGACTAGCGTCTACAATGAGCAGTTCTTC
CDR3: CASSLVVGTSVYNEQFF

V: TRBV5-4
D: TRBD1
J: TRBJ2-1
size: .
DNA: TGTGCCAGCAGCGACAGGGTTGAGCAGTTCTTC
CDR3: CASSDRVEQFF

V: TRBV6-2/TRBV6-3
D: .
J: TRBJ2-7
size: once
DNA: TGTGCCAGCAGTTACCCCCCGATTGGTACCTACGAGCAGTACTTC
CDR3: CASSYPPIGTYEQYF

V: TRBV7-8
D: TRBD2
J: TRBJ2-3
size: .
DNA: TGTGCCAGCAGCTTAGGTCGGACGACTAGCGGGGGGGTGGCAGATACGCAGTATTTT
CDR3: CASSLGRTTSGGVADTQYF

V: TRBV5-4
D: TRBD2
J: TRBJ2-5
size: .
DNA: TGTGCCAGCAGCTCAACTAGCGGGGGGGCCGGAGAGACCCAGTACTTC
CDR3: CASSSTSGGAGETQYF

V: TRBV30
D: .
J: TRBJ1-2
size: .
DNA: TGTGCCTGGACAGGACGGAACTATGGCTACACCTTC
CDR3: CAWTGRNYGYTF

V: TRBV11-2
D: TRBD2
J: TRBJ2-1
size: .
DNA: TGTGCCAGCAGCTTATCTTGGACTAGCATCTATGAGCAGTTCTTC
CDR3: CASSLSWTSIYEQFF

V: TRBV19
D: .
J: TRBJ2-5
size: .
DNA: TGTGCCAGTAGTAAAAACGAAGAGACCCAGTACTTC
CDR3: CASSKNEETQYF

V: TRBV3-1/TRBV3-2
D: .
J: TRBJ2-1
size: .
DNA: TGTGCCAGCAGCCTCGGACAGTACAATGAGCAGTTCTTC
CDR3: CASSLGQYNEQFF

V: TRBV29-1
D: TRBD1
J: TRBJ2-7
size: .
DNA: TGCAGCGGGAAAGGACAGGGAACCTACGAGCAGTACTTC
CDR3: CSGKGQGTYEQYF

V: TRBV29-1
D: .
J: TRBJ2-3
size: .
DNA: TGCAGCGGGAGTTTCCGAGCAGATACGCAGTATTTT
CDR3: CSGSFRADTQYF

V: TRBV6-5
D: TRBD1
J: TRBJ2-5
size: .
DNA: TGCGCCAGCAGTAACTACAGGGGGCGGGGGGAGACCCAGTACTTC
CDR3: CASSNYRGRGETQYF

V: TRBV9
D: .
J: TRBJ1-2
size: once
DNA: TGTGCCAGCAGCGGACGCACAGGGAAGGGCTTC
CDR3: CASSGRTGKGF

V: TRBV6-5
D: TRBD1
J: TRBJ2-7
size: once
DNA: TGTGCCAGCAGTAAGGACAGGCTCTCCTACGAGCAGTACTTC
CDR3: CASSKDRLSYEQYF

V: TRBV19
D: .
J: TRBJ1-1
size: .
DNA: TGTGCCAGTATGAATCAGGGGAGGGACACTGAAGCTTTCTTT
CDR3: CASMNQGRDTEAFF

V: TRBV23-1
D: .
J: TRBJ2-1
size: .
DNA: TGCGCCAACCACAGGGCCTACTCCTACAATGAGCAGTTCTTC
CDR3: CANHRAYSYNEQFF

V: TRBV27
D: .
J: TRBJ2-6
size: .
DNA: TGTGCCAGCACAAAGAACTCTGGGGCCAACGTCCTGACTTTC
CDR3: CASTKNSGANVLTF

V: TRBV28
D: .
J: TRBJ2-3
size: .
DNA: TGTGCCAGCAGTCCCCCTTTGGGAGGGGGAGTTCCAGATACGCAGTATTTT
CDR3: CASSPPLGGGVPDTQYF

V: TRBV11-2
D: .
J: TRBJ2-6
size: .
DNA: TGTGCCAGCAGCTTAGTGGCCGGGGCCAACGTCCTGACTTTC
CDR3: CASSLVAGANVLTF

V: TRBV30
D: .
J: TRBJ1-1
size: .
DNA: TGTGCCTGGAGTAAAAGACGATACACTGAAGCTTTCTTT
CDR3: CAWSKRRYTEAFF

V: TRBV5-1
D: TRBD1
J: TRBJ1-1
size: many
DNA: TGCGCCAGCAGCTTGGTCTCCACAGGGGACACTGAAGCTTTCTTT
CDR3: CASSLVSTGDTEAFF

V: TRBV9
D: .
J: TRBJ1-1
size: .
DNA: TGTGCCAGCAGCGTAGGGGCGAACACTGAAGCTTTCTTT
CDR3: CASSVGANTEAFF

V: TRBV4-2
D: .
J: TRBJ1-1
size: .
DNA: TGTGCCAGCAGCCAAGGTATGAACACTGAAGCTTTCTTT
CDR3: CASSQGMNTEAFF

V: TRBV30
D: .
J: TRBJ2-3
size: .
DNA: TGTGCCTGGAGTGTACGGGATACGCAGTATTTT
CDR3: CAWSVRDTQYF

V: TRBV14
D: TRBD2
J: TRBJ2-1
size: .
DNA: TGTGCCAGCAGCCAGATCACTAGCGGGGGCGTATACAATGAGCAGTTCTTC
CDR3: CASSQITSGGVYNEQFF

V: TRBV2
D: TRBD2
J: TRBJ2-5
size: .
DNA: TGTGCCAGCCGGGAGGGAGAGACCCAGTACTTC
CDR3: CASREGETQYF

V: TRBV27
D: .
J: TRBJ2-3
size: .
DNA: TGTGCCAGCAGTTTATCGATACAGGCAATACCAAATACAGATACGCAGTATTTT
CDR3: CASSLSIQAIPNTDTQYF

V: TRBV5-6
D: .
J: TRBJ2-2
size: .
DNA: TGTGCCAGCAGCTTATGGGGATTCAAGATTAACGGGGAGCTGTTTTTT
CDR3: CASSLWGFKINGELFF

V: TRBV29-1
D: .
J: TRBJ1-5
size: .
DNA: TGCAGCACGGGGAGGGAGAATCAGCCCCAGCATTTT
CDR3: CSTGRENQPQHF

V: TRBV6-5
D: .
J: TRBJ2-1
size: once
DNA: TGTGCCAGCAGTTACGTCCCTGGGACTCCCTACAATGAGCAGTTCTTC
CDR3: CASSYVPGTPYNEQFF

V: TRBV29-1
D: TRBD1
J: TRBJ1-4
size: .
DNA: TGCAGCGTTGGCTACAGGGGGCGAAATGAAAAACTGTTTTTT
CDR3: CSVGYRGRNEKLFF

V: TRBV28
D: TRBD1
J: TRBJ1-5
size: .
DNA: TGTGCCAGCAGTTTATGGGCGATACAGGGGGACGGGGGTAGCAATCAGCCCCAGCATTTT
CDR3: CASSLWAIQGDGGSNQPQHF

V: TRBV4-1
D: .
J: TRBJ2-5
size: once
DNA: TGCGCCAGCACAGAGGTAGTCAAAGAGACCCAGTACTTC
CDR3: CASTEVVKETQYF

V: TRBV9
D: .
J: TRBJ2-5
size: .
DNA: TGTGCCAGCAGCGTAGACGGCCTACAAGAGACCCAGTACTTC
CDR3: CASSVDGLQETQYF

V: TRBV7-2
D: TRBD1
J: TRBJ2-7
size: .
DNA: TGTGCCAGCTCCGACAGGGGGCATTGGGACGAGCAGTACTTC
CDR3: CASSDRGHWDEQYF

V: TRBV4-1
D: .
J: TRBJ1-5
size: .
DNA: TGCGCCAGCAGCTCCGGGGTTGGGTTATTTCAGCCCCAGCATTTT
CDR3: CASSSGVGLFQPQHF

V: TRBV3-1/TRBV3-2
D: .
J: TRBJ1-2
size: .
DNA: TGTGCCAGCAGCCAAGCTTTTATCTCAGGACCTAACTATGGCTACACCTTC
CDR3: CASSQAFISGPNYGYTF

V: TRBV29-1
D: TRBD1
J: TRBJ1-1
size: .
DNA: TGCAGCGCCCGCAGACAGGGGGCGCGGGCTTTCTTT
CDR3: CSARRQGARAFF

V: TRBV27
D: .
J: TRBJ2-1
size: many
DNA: TGTGCCAGCACCACATACCACAATGAGCAGTTCTTC
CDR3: CASTTYHNEQFF

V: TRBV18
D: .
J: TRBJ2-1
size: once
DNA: TGTGCCAGCTCACGTCAATCACCGGGGCTCAATGAGCAGTTCTTC
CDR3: CASSRQSPGLNEQFF